The 2 T cell receptor beta chains listed next were all sequenced from one sample in a study of cytomegalovirus exposure and HLA in healthy donors (dated by TCRdb to 2017 to 2019). Library construction relied on the immunoSEQ multiplex PCR assay. For the multiplex PCR, a mixture combining 60 forward primers for TCR Vbeta segments and 13 reverse primers for TCR Jbeta segments was used. TCRdb provides this immuneACCESS table in a form limited to in-frame rearrangements. Some clones are lacking; in checked studies, under half of them reflect an unresolved V gene, and why the rest are absent is not known. The sample table lists approximately 170,000 clones, almost 80% of them with a count of one. In total, the top ten clones hold over 1.5% of the sample. Sequenced sample: PBMCs. The receptors derive from a woman between 18 and 30 years old in good health and CMV-seronegative.

Comment on this clone: The same CDR3 is also encoded by other DNA sequences in this sample. The chain joins TRBV11-2 to TRBJ1-3, with D hard to call. CDR3 length: 14 amino acids. The V and J ends lost 2 bases and 0 bases respectively, with 5 bases between them. Germline V gene sequence: CDR1 SGHAT, CDR2 FQNNGV. Written as DNA, the CDR3 is TGTGCCAGCAGCTTACTCCCCTCTGGAAACACCATATATTTT. Protein: CASSLLPSGNTIYF. The variable domain in full, with the rest retrieved from reference TRBV11-2 and TRBJ1-3, is EAGVAQSPRYKIIEKRQSVAFWCNPISGHATLYWYQQILGQGPKLLIQFQNNGVVDDSQLPKDRFSAERLKGVDSTLKIQPAKLEDSAVYLCASSLLPSGNTIYFGEGSWLTVV.

V gene TRBV29-1 combines with J gene TRBJ2-1; D not resolved. The CDR3 spans 10 residues. Trimming pared 6 bases from V and 6 bases from J, leaving 6 bases between. Germline V lookup: CDR1 SQVTM, CDR2 ANQGSEA. The CDR3 bases are TGCAGCGTCAGGCCCAATGAGCAGTTCTTC. It yields the protein CSVRPNEQFF.